The 31 T cell receptor beta chains reported below all come from one sample, sequenced in a study of blood T cells in healthy people across ages. A sample-barcoded 5' primer and a J-beta primer mix were used in a second PCR of about 7 to 12 cycles. Each CDR3 protein gets one entry after TCRdb re-called the 5' RACE reads with MiXCR. The sample has more than 550,000 distinct CDR3 sequences; 22% are singletons. The sequenced sample consisted of blood. The receptor source for this set is a man aged 70 or older in good health.

This clonotype occurred a few times. The chain uses TRBV20-1 and TRBJ1-2; no reliable D call. CDR3 length equals 14 residues. CDR1 and CDR2 from the germline V gene are DFQATT and SNEGSKA (reference sequence). V shed 1 base and J shed 0 bases, with 9 bases lying between them. The DNA for the CDR3 is TGCAGTGCTAGAGCAGAAATAGCTAACTATGGCTACACCTTC. It yields the protein CSARAEIANYGYTF.

This clonotype appeared many times. The rearrangement uses TRBV6-6 and TRBJ2-7; possibly TRBD2 for D (7 bases). The CDR3 spans 12 residues. V shed 5 bases and J shed 6 bases, with 11 bases lying between them. From germline, CDR1 is MNHNY and CDR2 SVGAGI (reference sequence). CDR3 sequence: CASSRGGGEQYF. In nucleotides, the CDR3 is TGTGCCAGCAGTCGAGGGGGGGGCGAGCAGTACTTC.

This clonotype was counted only a few times. V gene TRBV20-1 combines with J gene TRBJ2-5, with D maybe TRBD2 (6 bases). The germline CDR1 and CDR2 sequences are DFQATT and SNEGSKA (reference sequence). Trimming took off 3 bases at V and 2 bases at J, with 7 bases between the two ends. The CDR3 has 12 residues. The CDR3 is CSARGTQETQYF. The CDR3 DNA sequence: TGCAGTGCTAGGGGGACTCAAGAGACCCAGTACTTC.

This clonotype was seen a few times. This chain links TRBV6-5 with TRBJ2-3, with 7 bases matching TRBD1. Per the germline V gene, CDR1 is MNHEY and CDR2 is SVGAGI. The junction had 5 bases not matched to a gene; V was cut back by 6 bases and J by 2 bases. This CDR3 is built from 14 residues. The CDR3 loop reads CASRTGQLTDTQYF. CDR3 in DNA: TGTGCCAGCAGAACGGGACAGCTCACAGATACGCAGTATTTT.

The J gene is TRBJ2-5, the V gene TRBV12-3 or TRBV12-4; D is unclear. The J call may be in error: the DNA end matches TRBJ2-7 better. The CDR3 is 13 residues long. The CDR3 spells CASRRDPTYEQYF. CDR3 DNA: TGTGCCAGCAGAAGAGATCCAACCTACGAGCAGTACTTC.

V gene TRBV12-3 or TRBV12-4 combines with J gene TRBJ2-5; 7 positions match TRBD2. The closer fit of TRBJ2-1 to the DNA end suggests the J call may be wrong. The CDR3 sequence is 15 residues long. Here the CDR3 reads CASSLWLVGGDEQFF. As DNA, the CDR3 is TGTGCCAGCAGTTTGTGGCTAGTGGGAGGGGATGAGCAGTTCTTC.

In its sample, this clonotype was seen a few times. The DNA of the CDR3 is TGTGCCAGCAGCCAAGTTACCTCTTACACAGATACGCAGTATTTT. This gives the protein CASSQVTSYTDTQYF. This sequence joins TRBV14 and TRBJ2-3; D uncertain. The CDR3 consists of 15 residues. Germline CDR1 SGHDN, CDR2 FVKESK. With 1 base removed from V and 2 bases from J, the gap between germline ends came to 10 bases.

CDR3 region: CASSQAQGWEGYTF. The DNA of the CDR3 is TGCGCCAGCAGCCAAGCCCAGGGTTGGGAGGGCTACACCTTC. V gene TRBV4-3 combines with J gene TRBJ1-2, with D possibly being TRBD1 (5 bases). In germline, CDR1 is LGHNA, CDR2 YSLEER. The CDR3 has 14 amino acids. The germline V and J ends were trimmed by 1 base and 8 bases, with 14 bases remaining between them.

This chain links TRBV7-2 with TRBJ2-3; no definite D call. The CDR3 is 13 residues long. CDR1 and CDR2 from the germline V gene are SGHTA and FQGNSA. With 2 bases removed from V and 4 bases from J, the gap between germline ends came to 7 bases. The DNA for the CDR3 is TGTGCCAGCAGCTTATTTCTCCCAGATACGCAGTATTTT. Amino acids: CASSLFLPDTQYF.

V is TRBV12-3 or TRBV12-4 and J is TRBJ1-2, with D possibly being TRBD1 (5 bases). V lost 1 base and J lost 8, with 11 bases in between. The CDR3 has 13 amino acids. CDR3 nucleotide sequence: TGTGCCAGCAGTTTAGGGCCAGGGAGAGGCTACACCTTC. Its protein is CASSLGPGRGYTF.

This clonotype was picked up a small number of times. V is TRBV20-1 and J is TRBJ1-3; D not certain. Deletions cut 2 bases from V and 3 bases from J, with 8 bases between. Germline loops: CDR1 DFQATT, CDR2 SNEGSKA (reference sequence). The CDR3 spans 13 residues. The CDR3, as DNA: TGCAGTGCTAGAAGGCAGGTTGGAAACACCATATATTTT. This codes for CSARRQVGNTIYF.

This CDR3 reads CASSQDRAGLYEQFF. The CDR3 DNA sequence: TGCGCCAGCAGCCAAGACCGGGCGGGGCTCTATGAGCAGTTCTTC. V and J are TRBV4-3 and TRBJ2-1, with D perhaps TRBD2 (6 bases). V was clipped by 0 bases and J by 8 bases, with 14 bases between them. Germline CDR1 reads LGHNA; CDR2 reads YSLEER. The CDR3 is made up of 15 amino acids.

This chain uses TRBV9 with TRBJ1-5; D unclear. Looked up from germline, CDR1 is SGDLS and CDR2 is YYNGEE. Trimming removed 2 bases from V and 3 bases from J, with 9 bases in between. The CDR3 has 14 amino acids. CDR3 coding DNA: TGTGCCAGCAGCGTCGGGCTAAACAATCAGCCCCAGCATTTT. Its protein is CASSVGLNNQPQHF.

The chain links TRBV7-9 to TRBJ2-5; 12 nucleotides align to TRBD2. The assigned J gene may be wrong: the sequence end matches TRBJ2-1 better. CDR3 length: 15 amino acids. Germline V gene lookup returns CDR1 SEHNR and CDR2 FQNEAQ (reference sequence). The DNA for the CDR3 is TGTGCCAGCAGCCCCCGGACTAGCGGGATCAATGAGCAGTTCTTC. Protein product: CASSPRTSGINEQFF.

This clonotype was counted a few times. The chain links TRBV12-3 or TRBV12-4 to TRBJ1-1, with D hard to call. Trimming took off 3 bases at V and 3 bases at J, with 8 bases between the two ends. The CDR3 loop spans 13 amino acids. The CDR3 here is CASSFNSYTEAFF. In DNA form, the CDR3 reads TGTGCCAGCAGTTTCAACAGTTACACTGAAGCTTTCTTT.

This clonotype was detected only a few times. The J gene is TRBJ2-3, the V gene TRBV29-1; D may be TRBD2 (6 bases). CDR1 is SQVTM, CDR2 ANQGSEA, per germline. V dropped 1 base and J dropped 0 bases, with 23 bases sitting between them. The CDR3 is made up of 19 amino acids. For the CDR3, the DNA is TGCAGCGTTGAAGGGTCGCGGGGTGGCAGGGAACTAAGCACAGATACGCAGTATTTT. The encoded protein is CSVEGSRGGRELSTDTQYF.

In DNA form, the CDR3 reads TGTGCCAGTAGTATCGGCCAGGGTGTGGGCACTGAAGCTTTCTTT. It encodes CASSIGQGVGTEAFF. The genes are TRBV19 and TRBJ1-1; a weak D match, TRBD1 (5 bases). Trimming cost V 3 bases and J 4 bases, with 15 bases left between them. CDR3 length: 15 amino acids. Germline CDR1 LNHDA, CDR2 SQIVND (reference sequence).

The chain is built from TRBV12-3 or TRBV12-4 and TRBJ2-1; TRBD2 matches at 10 bases. V shed 8 bases, J shed 4 bases, and the junction held 2 bases outside the gene matches. CDR3 length: 13 amino acids. In DNA form, the CDR3 reads TGTGCCAGCGCTAGCGGGAGTTACAATGAGCAGTTCTTC. Translated, it gives CASASGSYNEQFF.

Concerning this clonotype: The junction differs from germline at one of its ends, possibly a read error. J is TRBJ2-5 and V is TRBV20-1; 8 positions agree with TRBD1. The CDR3 totals 14 residues. Germline loops: CDR1 DFQATT, CDR2 SNEGSKA (reference sequence). The CDR3 here is CSAGDPNRGETQYF. The CDR3 DNA sequence: TGCAGTGCTGGAGATCCCAACAGGGGGGAGACCCAGTACTTC.

Worth noting for this clonotype: Just one base apart from a much larger clone, this may be a read error. The chain combines TRBV6-4 with TRBJ1-1, with D maybe TRBD1 (6 bases). Germline lookup yields CDR1 MRHNA and CDR2 SNTAGT. The germline V and J ends were trimmed by 5 bases and 1 base, with 8 bases remaining between them. The CDR3 runs 13 residues. CDR3 DNA sequence: TGTGCCAGCAGTAGACAGGCGAACACTGAAGCTTTCTTT. Protein sequence: CASSRQANTEAFF.

The table lists this clonotype with many counts. This chain uses TRBV7-2 with TRBJ2-1, with 10 nucleotides matching TRBD2. The ends lost 6 bases at V and 6 bases at J; junction bases unmatched: 11. The CDR3 is 16 residues long. The germline CDR1 and CDR2 sequences are SGHTA and FQGNSA. CDR3 protein: CASRKGPSGSSNEQFF. The CDR3 nucleotides are TGTGCCAGCAGAAAAGGCCCTAGCGGGAGTAGCAATGAGCAGTTCTTC.

The V call is TRBV2, the J call TRBJ2-6; no clear D gene. The V gene's germline CDR1 is SNHLY and CDR2 FYNNEI. The CDR3 loop spans 16 amino acids. The ends were cut back, 3 bases at V and 0 bases at J, with 9 bases in the middle. For the CDR3, the DNA is TGTGCCAGCAGTGAGGATCGAATCTCTGGGGCCAACGTCCTGACTTTC. Protein sequence: CASSEDRISGANVLTF.

This chain joins TRBV29-1 and TRBJ1-2; a possible D gene is TRBD1 (5 bases). Germline loops: CDR1 SQVTM, CDR2 ANQGSEA. This CDR3 has 15 amino acids. V was trimmed by 1 base and J by 5 bases, leaving 17 bases between them. The CDR3 sequence: CSVEVTGKKLYGYTF. The CDR3 DNA reads TGCAGCGTTGAAGTAACAGGCAAGAAACTTTATGGCTACACCTTC.

The CDR3 protein is CAWSGFNSYEQYF. The CDR3 DNA is TGTGCCTGGAGCGGGTTCAACTCCTACGAGCAGTACTTC. This chain links TRBV30 with TRBJ2-1; D is undetermined. The end of the DNA is better explained by TRBJ2-7, so the J call may be wrong. Per germline, CDR1 GTSNPN and CDR2 SVGIG (reference sequence). The CDR3 totals 13 residues.

This clonotype has more than one count but fewer than ten. V is TRBV27 and J is TRBJ2-2, with 12 positions matching TRBD2. Trimming at V came to 6 bases and at J to 5 bases, leaving 10 bases not matched to a gene. The CDR3 has 17 residues. Germline V lookup: CDR1 MNHEY, CDR2 SMNVEV (reference sequence). CDR3 in amino acids: CASSRETSGRTTGELFF. The CDR3 nucleotides are TGTGCCAGCAGCCGGGAGACTAGCGGGAGAACAACCGGGGAGCTGTTTTTT.

The chain links TRBV2 to TRBJ1-4; D is uncertain. The CDR3 totals 14 residues. CDR1 SNHLY and CDR2 FYNNEI come from the germline V gene. Trimming left V 6 bases short and J 7 bases short, with 15 bases between. DNA of the CDR3: TGTGCCAGCAGGCCTACAGCGGTGGGTGAAAAACTGTTTTTT. Encoded protein: CASRPTAVGEKLFF.

V is TRBV5-8 and J is TRBJ2-4; 9 nucleotides line up with TRBD1. The germline V gene has CDR1 SGHTS and CDR2 YDEGEE. Trimming removed 4 bases from V and 0 bases from J; junction bases left unmatched: 5. The CDR3 is 16 residues long. CDR3 region: CASSHGTGRAKNIQYF. The DNA for the CDR3 is TGTGCCAGCAGCCACGGGACAGGGAGAGCCAAAAACATTCAGTACTTC.

V and J are TRBV20-1 and TRBJ1-1; TRBD1 matches at 7 bases. CDR3 length: 14 amino acids. The germline gives CDR1 DFQATT, CDR2 SNEGSKA (reference sequence). V dropped 0 bases and J dropped 7; count of bases not matched to a gene: 8. CDR3 sequence: CSARDRTGRNEAFF. In DNA form, the CDR3 reads TGCAGTGCTAGAGATCGGACAGGTAGAAATGAAGCTTTCTTT.

The rearrangement links TRBV7-2 to TRBJ1-5; no firm D call. Germline loops: CDR1 SGHTA, CDR2 FQGNSA. The length of the CDR3 is 16 residues. Deletions cut 0 bases from V and 0 bases from J, with 9 bases between. The CDR3 sequence: CASSLAPAYSNQPQHF. The CDR3 DNA follows: TGTGCCAGCAGCTTAGCGCCGGCGTATAGCAATCAGCCCCAGCATTTT.

This chain joins TRBV28 and TRBJ2-5, with D unresolved. This CDR3 contains 13 residues. Trimming cost V 5 bases and J 2 bases, with 9 bases left between them. Germline CDR1 MDHEN, CDR2 SYDVKM. DNA for the CDR3: TGTGCCAGCAGTCTCCCCAGACAAGAGACCCAGTACTTC. It codes for CASSLPRQETQYF.

V gene TRBV12-3 or TRBV12-4 combines with J gene TRBJ1-6; D is perhaps TRBD1 (5 bases). The V end lost 6 bases, the J end lost 9 bases, and 9 bases lay between the germline ends. This CDR3 contains 12 residues. CDR3 sequence reads: CASRWGGSPLHF. The DNA for the CDR3 is TGTGCCAGCAGGTGGGGGGGTTCACCCCTCCACTTT.